These T cell receptor beta chains were read from a single sample in a study of CD8 T cells in Susac syndrome. TCRdb recomputed calls from the immunoSEQ multiplex PCR reads with MiXCR, one row per CDR3 protein. The table records 50,000 to 55,000 distinct CDR3 sequences, roughly 94% of them present only once. Material: CD8+ T cells from PBMCs. These receptors originate from a human donor with Susac syndrome. Both conserved end residues are part of each CDR3. The D gene is left open where the match is weak. Expanded clones are given a class, and other clones once, few, many or no size at all.

j_call | v_call | d_call | clone_size | cdr3_nt | cdr3_aa
TRBJ2-7 | TRBV7-3 | . | . | TGTGCCAGCAGCTTAAGGGGGGCAGGCGAGCAGTACTTC | CASSLRGAGEQYF
TRBJ1-1 | TRBV2 | TRBD1 | . | TGTGCCAGGCGGGGACAGGGCCCTGAAGCTTTCTTT | CARRGQGPEAFF
TRBJ1-2 | TRBV28 | . | . | TGTGCCAGCAGCCGGGATGGCAGGGAGAATGGCTACACCTTC | CASSRDGRENGYTF
TRBJ2-7 | TRBV13 | TRBD1 | . | TGTGCCAGCAACAACAGGGGGCTTCGGGAGCAGTACTTC | CASNNRGLREQYF
TRBJ2-5 | TRBV7-6 | . | . | TGTGCCAGCAGCTCTGTAGGGGTTGGGGCCCAGTACTTC | CASSSVGVGAQYF
TRBJ2-7 | TRBV7-9 | . | . | TGTGCCAGCAGCAAGGACAGCTCCTACGAGCAGTACTTC | CASSKDSSYEQYF
TRBJ2-5 | TRBV5-4 | . | few | TGTGCCAGCAGCCCCGGGGACTACCAAGAGACCCAGTACTTC | CASSPGDYQETQYF
TRBJ2-6 | TRBV6-1 | . | . | TGTGCCAGCAGTGAAATGGGCCTCAAACACTCTGGGGCCAACGTCCTGACTTTC | CASSEMGLKHSGANVLTF
TRBJ2-4 | TRBV12-3/TRBV12-4 | . | . | TGTGCCAGCAGTTCCGCGGGGATGGGCATTCAGTACTTC | CASSSAGMGIQYF
TRBJ1-6 | TRBV6-6 | . | once | TGTGCCAGCAGTCCCCTTGAAAATTCACCCCTCCACTTT | CASSPLENSPLHF
TRBJ1-5 | TRBV7-9 | . | . | TGTGCCAGCAGCTCCGACACCGATCCTAATCAGCCCCAGCATTTT | CASSSDTDPNQPQHF
TRBJ2-7 | TRBV9 | . | . | TGTGCCAGCAGCGTAGGGGGAGCTCCCGGTGAGCAGTACTTC | CASSVGGAPGEQYF
TRBJ2-5 | TRBV5-1 | . | . | TGCGCCAGCAGCCCAGGACTGCAAGAGACCCAGTACTTC | CASSPGLQETQYF
TRBJ2-1 | TRBV19 | . | . | TGTGCCAGTAAGAGCGGAAGCTCCTACAATGAGCAGTTCTTC | CASKSGSSYNEQFF
TRBJ2-1 | TRBV12-3/TRBV12-4 | . | . | TGTGCCAGCAGTTTAGTCGATCGAGGCTACAATGAGCAGTTCTTC | CASSLVDRGYNEQFF
TRBJ2-2 | TRBV7-2 | . | . | TGTGCCAGCAGCCTAGGGGCTCGGGAGCTGTTTTTT | CASSLGARELFF
TRBJ2-1 | TRBV20-1 | TRBD1 | . | TGCAGTGCTCCGGACAGGGCGAGGGGTGAGCAGTTCTTC | CSAPDRARGEQFF
TRBJ2-1 | TRBV5-6 | TRBD2 | . | TGTGCCAGCAGCTCGGTGGCGGGGGGGCCGCAAGAGCAGTTCTTC | CASSSVAGGPQEQFF
TRBJ2-7 | TRBV29-1 | . | . | TGCAGCGTTGCCTACCTACAGGTAGGGGACGAGCAGTACTTC | CSVAYLQVGDEQYF
TRBJ2-3 | TRBV7-9 | . | . | TGTGCCAGCAGCTTAGGGGACACCCACACAGATACGCAGTATTTT | CASSLGDTHTDTQYF
TRBJ2-2 | TRBV7-8 | . | . | TGTGCCAGCAACCCTCGGATGGGGATCCGGGGCACCGGGGAGCTGTTTTTT | CASNPRMGIRGTGELFF
TRBJ2-3 | TRBV2 | TRBD1 | . | TGTGCCAGCAGACAGGGGGCTGGAGATACGCAGTATTTT | CASRQGAGDTQYF
TRBJ2-1 | TRBV7-2 | . | . | TGTGCCAGCAGCCCCGGACCGACCAATGAGCAGTTCTTC | CASSPGPTNEQFF
TRBJ2-7 | TRBV11-2 | TRBD1 | . | TGTGCCAGCAGCTCGGAAGACAGGGGTGACTACGAGCAGTACTTC | CASSSEDRGDYEQYF
TRBJ1-2 | TRBV12-3/TRBV12-4 | . | once | TGTGCCAGCAGTTTTCTCAGGGGAGTAATTGGCTACACCTTC | CASSFLRGVIGYTF
TRBJ1-2 | TRBV27 | . | once | TGTGCCAGCAGTTTAGTGGGCGGGGATGGCTACACCTTC | CASSLVGGDGYTF
TRBJ2-7 | TRBV21-1 | . | . | TGTGCCAGCAGCAAAAGGGTAGAGACGGAGCTACGAGGGCAGTACTTC | CASSKRVETELRGQYF
TRBJ1-6 | TRBV19 | . | . | TGTGCCAGCTTATACAGGGACGGGCTTAATTCACCCCTCCACTTT | CASLYRDGLNSPLHF
TRBJ1-2 | TRBV29-1 | . | . | TGCAGCGTCCGGAGGATGGAGGCCTTCTATGGCTACACCTTC | CSVRRMEAFYGYTF
TRBJ1-3 | TRBV9 | TRBD1 | . | TGTGCCAGCAGCCTGGGGACAGCTGGAAACACCATATATTTT | CASSLGTAGNTIYF
TRBJ2-1 | TRBV2 | . | . | TGTGCCAGCAGTGAGTACAGGGTCAATGAGCAGTTCTTC | CASSEYRVNEQFF
TRBJ2-3 | TRBV7-6 | TRBD1 | . | TGTGCCAGCAGCTTACTGGACAGGGCGGGAAGCACAGATACGCAGTATTTT | CASSLLDRAGSTDTQYF
TRBJ2-5 | TRBV20-1 | . | . | TGCAGTGCTAGCGCAACACAAGAGACCCAGTACTTC | CSASATQETQYF
TRBJ2-1 | TRBV20-1 | . | . | TGCAGTGCTAGAGTGGGGGGGGCCCACAATGAGCAGTTCTTC | CSARVGGAHNEQFF
TRBJ2-7 | TRBV20-1 | . | . | TGCAGTGCGCAGGGGGGGACAAGCTCCTACGAGCAGTACTTC | CSAQGGTSSYEQYF
TRBJ2-5 | TRBV11-2 | . | . | TGTGCCAGCAGCTTAGGTAGCTGGGGGGAGACCCAGTACTTC | CASSLGSWGETQYF
TRBJ2-1 | TRBV30 | . | . | TGTGCCTGGACTCCTTGGGATTACAATGAGCAGTTCTTC | CAWTPWDYNEQFF
TRBJ2-5 | TRBV29-1 | . | . | TGCAGCGTGGATACAGGTCGGCTGCGGGAGACCCAGTACTTC | CSVDTGRLRETQYF
TRBJ1-2 | TRBV18 | . | . | TGTGCCAGCTCACCACCGGACACCACCTATGGCTACACCTTC | CASSPPDTTYGYTF
TRBJ2-5 | TRBV3-1 | TRBD2 | . | TGTGCCAGCAGCCACCGGACTAGCGGGGACCGGGCCCAGTACTTC | CASSHRTSGDRAQYF
TRBJ2-5 | TRBV5-4 | . | . | TGTGCCAGCAGCTTAGGGTCTGTCTTAGAAGAGACCCAGTACTTC | CASSLGSVLEETQYF
TRBJ2-1 | TRBV2 | . | . | TGTGCCACCGGGGTGGCCTCCTACAATGAGCAGTTCTTC | CATGVASYNEQFF